This T cell receptor (beta chain) emerged from a study of T cell responses to AZD1222 COVID-19 vaccine. Profiled with immunoSEQ multiplex PCR; TCRdb holds only in-frame clones, not every one. The sample lists roughly 100,000 clones, almost 85% seen once, with about 15% in the top ten. CDR1 is SNHLY, CDR2 FYNNEI, per germline. CDR3 size: 16 residues. V was shortened by 5 bases and J by 6 bases, with 19 bases between the two germline ends. Study observations and caveats: Donors were chiefly white British, with a greater number of females, and clonal diversity was perhaps underestimated.

With regard to this clone: Antigen: not known.

The chain recombines TRBV2 with TRBJ1-4, with D tentatively TRBD1 (6 bases). The source of this sequence is an adult in good health. Sequenced material: peripheral blood, taken on day 0 of AZD1222 vaccination. In DNA, the CDR3 is TGTGCCAGCAGTCCCCTTCCTACAGGGTCCGATGAAAAACTGTTTTTT. This gives the protein CASSPLPTGSDEKLFF.